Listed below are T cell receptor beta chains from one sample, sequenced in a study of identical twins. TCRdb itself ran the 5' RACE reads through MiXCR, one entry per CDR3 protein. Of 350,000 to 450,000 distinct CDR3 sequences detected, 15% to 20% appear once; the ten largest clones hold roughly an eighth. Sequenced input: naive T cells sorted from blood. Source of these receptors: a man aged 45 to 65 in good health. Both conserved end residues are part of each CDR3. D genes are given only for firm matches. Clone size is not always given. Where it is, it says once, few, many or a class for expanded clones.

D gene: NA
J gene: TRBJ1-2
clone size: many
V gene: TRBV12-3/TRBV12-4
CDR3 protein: CASSLPFRYGYTF
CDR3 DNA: TGTGCCAGCAGTTTACCCTTCCGCTATGGCTACACCTTC

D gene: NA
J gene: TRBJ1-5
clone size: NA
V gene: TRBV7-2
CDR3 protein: CASSSYSEPQHF
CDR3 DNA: TGTGCCAGCAGCTCCTACTCGGAGCCCCAGCATTTT

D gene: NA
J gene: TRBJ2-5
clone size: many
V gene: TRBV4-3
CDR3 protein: CASSQVLRGETQYF
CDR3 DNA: TGCGCCAGCAGCCAAGTATTACGGGGAGAGACCCAGTACTTC

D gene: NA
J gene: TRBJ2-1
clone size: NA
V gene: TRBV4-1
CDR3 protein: CASSQDFEVQFF
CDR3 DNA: TGCGCCAGCAGCCAAGATTTTGAGGTTCAGTTCTTC

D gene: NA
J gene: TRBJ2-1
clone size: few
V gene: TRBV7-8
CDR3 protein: CASSSPGLYNEQFF
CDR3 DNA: TGTGCCAGCAGCAGCCCGGGACTTTACAATGAGCAGTTCTTC

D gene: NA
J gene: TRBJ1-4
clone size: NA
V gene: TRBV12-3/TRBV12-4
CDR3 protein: CASSSHRNEKLFF
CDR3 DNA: TGTGCCAGCAGTTCTCATCGGAACGAAAAACTGTTTTTT

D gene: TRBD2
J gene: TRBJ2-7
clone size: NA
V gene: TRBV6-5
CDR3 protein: CASSYEREGTYEQYF
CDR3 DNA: TGTGCCAGCAGTTACGAGCGGGAGGGAACCTACGAGCAGTACTTC

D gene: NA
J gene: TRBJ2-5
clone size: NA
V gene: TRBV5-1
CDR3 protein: CASSLPLPGETQYF
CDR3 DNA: TGCGCCAGCAGCTTGCCCCTGCCAGGGGAGACCCAGTACTTC

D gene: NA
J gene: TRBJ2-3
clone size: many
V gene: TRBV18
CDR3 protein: CASSPTGTFTDTQYF
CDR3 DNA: TGTGCCAGCTCACCAACCGGGACCTTCACAGATACGCAGTATTTT

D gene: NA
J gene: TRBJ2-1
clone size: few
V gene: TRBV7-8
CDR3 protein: CASSLRPNSYNEQFF
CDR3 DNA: TGTGCCAGCAGCTTAAGACCTAACTCCTACAATGAGCAGTTCTTC

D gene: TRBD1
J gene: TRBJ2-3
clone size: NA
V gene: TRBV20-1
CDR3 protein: CSARGTGTGRHTQYF
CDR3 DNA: TGCAGTGCTAGAGGGACCGGGACAGGGCGGCATACGCAGTATTTT

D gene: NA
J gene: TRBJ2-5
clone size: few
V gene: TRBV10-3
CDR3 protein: CAISESGAGVETQYF
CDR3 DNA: TGTGCCATCAGTGAGTCGGGGGCTGGTGTAGAGACCCAGTACTTC

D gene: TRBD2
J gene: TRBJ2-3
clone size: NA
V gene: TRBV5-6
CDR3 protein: CASSFVERGADTQYF
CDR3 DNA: TGTGCCAGCAGCTTCGTAGAGCGGGGGGCAGATACGCAGTATTTT

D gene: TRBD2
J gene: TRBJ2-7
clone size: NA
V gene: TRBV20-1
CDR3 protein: CSARDGRGDFEQYF
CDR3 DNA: TGCAGTGCTAGAGATGGTCGGGGGGATTTTGAGCAGTACTTC

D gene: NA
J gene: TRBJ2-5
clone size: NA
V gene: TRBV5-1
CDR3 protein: CASSSDLATETQYF
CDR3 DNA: TGCGCCAGCAGCTCCGATTTAGCTACAGAGACCCAGTACTTC

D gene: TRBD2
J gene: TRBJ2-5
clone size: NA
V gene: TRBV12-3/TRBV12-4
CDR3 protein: CASSPQTSGGTGQETQYF
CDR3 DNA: TGTGCCAGCAGTCCGCAGACTAGCGGGGGGACCGGGCAAGAGACCCAGTACTTC

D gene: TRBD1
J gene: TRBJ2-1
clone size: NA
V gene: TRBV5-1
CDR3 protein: CASSARQGSMYEQFF
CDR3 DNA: TGCGCCAGCAGCGCCCGACAGGGGAGTATGTATGAGCAGTTCTTC

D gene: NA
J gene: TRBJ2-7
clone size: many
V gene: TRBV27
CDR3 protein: CASSSGHGYEQYF
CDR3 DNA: TGTGCCAGCAGTTCGGGACACGGCTACGAGCAGTACTTC

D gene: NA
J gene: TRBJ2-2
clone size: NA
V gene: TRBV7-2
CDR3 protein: CASREIYTGELFF
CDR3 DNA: TGTGCCAGCAGGGAGATCTATACCGGGGAGCTGTTTTTT

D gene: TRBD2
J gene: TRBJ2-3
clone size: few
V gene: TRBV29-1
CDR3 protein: CSVEELAGADTQYF
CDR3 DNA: TGCAGCGTTGAAGAACTAGCGGGAGCAGATACGCAGTATTTT

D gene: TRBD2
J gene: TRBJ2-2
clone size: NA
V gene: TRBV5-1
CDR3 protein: CASSLGSGRNTGELFF
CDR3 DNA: TGCGCCAGCAGCTTAGGTAGCGGGAGGAACACCGGGGAGCTGTTTTTT

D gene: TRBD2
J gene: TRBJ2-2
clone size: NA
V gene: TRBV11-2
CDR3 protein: CASSLGLAKGGELFF
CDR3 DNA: TGTGCCAGCAGCTTAGGACTAGCGAAAGGCGGGGAGCTGTTTTTT

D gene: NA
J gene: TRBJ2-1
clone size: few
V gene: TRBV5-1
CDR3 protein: CASSLAGGGAINEQFF
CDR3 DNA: TGCGCCAGCAGCTTGGCCGGCGGGGGCGCTATAAATGAGCAGTTCTTC

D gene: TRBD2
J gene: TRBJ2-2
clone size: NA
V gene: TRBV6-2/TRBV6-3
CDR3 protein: CASSKGLAGTGELFF
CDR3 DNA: TGTGCCAGCAGTAAGGGACTAGCGGGCACCGGGGAGCTGTTTTTT

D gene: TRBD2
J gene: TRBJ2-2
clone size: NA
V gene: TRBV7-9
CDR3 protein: CASSIPLAENTGELFF
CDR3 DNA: TGTGCCAGCAGCATCCCTCTAGCGGAGAACACCGGGGAGCTGTTTTTT

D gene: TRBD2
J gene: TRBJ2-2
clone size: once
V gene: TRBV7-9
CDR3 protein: CASSPKGRGGTGELFF
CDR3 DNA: TGTGCCAGCAGCCCCAAAGGGAGGGGCGGCACCGGGGAGCTGTTTTTT

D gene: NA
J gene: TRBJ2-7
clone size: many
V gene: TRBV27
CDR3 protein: CASSFPQEQYF
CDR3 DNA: TGTGCCAGCAGTTTCCCTCAAGAGCAGTACTTC

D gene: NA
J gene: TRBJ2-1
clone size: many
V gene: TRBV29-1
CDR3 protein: CSVGTWGNEQFF
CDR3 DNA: TGCAGCGTTGGGACATGGGGCAATGAGCAGTTCTTC

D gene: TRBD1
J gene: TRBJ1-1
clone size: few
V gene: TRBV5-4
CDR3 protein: CASSLRGQTEAFF
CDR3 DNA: TGTGCCAGCAGCCTCAGGGGGCAAACTGAAGCTTTCTTT

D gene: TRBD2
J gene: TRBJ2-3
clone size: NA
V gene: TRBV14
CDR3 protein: CASSPLTGKPGLAGGSASTDTQYF
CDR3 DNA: TGTGCCAGCAGCCCACTAACAGGGAAACCGGGACTAGCGGGGGGGAGTGCTAGCACAGATACGCAGTATTTT

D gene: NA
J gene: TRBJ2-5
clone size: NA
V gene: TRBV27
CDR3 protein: CASAGTYQETQYF
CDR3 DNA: TGTGCCAGCGCCGGGACCTACCAAGAGACCCAGTACTTC

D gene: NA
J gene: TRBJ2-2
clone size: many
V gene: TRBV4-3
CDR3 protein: CASSQNGSPNTGELFF
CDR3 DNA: TGCGCCAGCAGCCAAAATGGGAGCCCAAACACCGGGGAGCTGTTTTTT

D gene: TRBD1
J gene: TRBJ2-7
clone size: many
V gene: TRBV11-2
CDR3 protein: CASSLTWDSNYEQYF
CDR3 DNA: TGTGCCAGCAGCCTCACGTGGGACAGTAACTACGAGCAGTACTTC

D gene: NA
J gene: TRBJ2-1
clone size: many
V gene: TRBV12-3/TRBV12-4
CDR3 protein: CASSRTATRGNEQFF
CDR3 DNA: TGTGCCAGCAGTCGGACAGCGACCCGGGGCAATGAGCAGTTCTTC

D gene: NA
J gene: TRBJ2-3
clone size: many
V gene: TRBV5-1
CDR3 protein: CASWRDRTQSTQYF
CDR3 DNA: TGCGCCAGCTGGCGCGACAGGACACAAAGTACGCAGTATTTT

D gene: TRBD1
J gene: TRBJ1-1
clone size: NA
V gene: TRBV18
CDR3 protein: CASSPAQGAFMEAFF
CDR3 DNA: TGTGCCAGCTCACCGGCACAGGGGGCGTTTATGGAAGCTTTCTTT

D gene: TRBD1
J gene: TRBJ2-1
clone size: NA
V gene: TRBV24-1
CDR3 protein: CATSDLNGDRGYNEQFF
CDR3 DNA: TGTGCCACCAGTGATTTGAACGGGGACAGGGGATACAATGAGCAGTTCTTC

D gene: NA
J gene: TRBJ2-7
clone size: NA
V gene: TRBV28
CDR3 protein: CASSPTWVEQYF
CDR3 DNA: TGTGCCAGCAGTCCCACGTGGGTTGAGCAGTACTTC

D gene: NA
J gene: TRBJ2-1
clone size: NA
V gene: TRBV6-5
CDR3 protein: CASSYSKTGGVRQFF
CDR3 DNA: TGTGCCAGCAGTTACTCGAAAACAGGGGGGGTTCGCCAGTTCTTC